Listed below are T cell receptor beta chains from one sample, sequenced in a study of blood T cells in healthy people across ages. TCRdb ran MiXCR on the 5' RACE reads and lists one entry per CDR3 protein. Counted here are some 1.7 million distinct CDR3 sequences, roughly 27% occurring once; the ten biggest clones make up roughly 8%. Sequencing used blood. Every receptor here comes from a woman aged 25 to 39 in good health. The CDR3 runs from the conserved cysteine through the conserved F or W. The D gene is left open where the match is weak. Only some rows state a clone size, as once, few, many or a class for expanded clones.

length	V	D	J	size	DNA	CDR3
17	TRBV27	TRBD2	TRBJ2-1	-	TGTGCCAGCAGTTCCCCAAGAGAATGGCGGGGGGCGGATGAGCAGTTCTTC	CASSSPREWRGADEQFF
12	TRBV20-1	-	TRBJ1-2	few	TGCAGTGCCTGGACAGAAATAGGTGGCTACACCTTC	CSAWTEIGGYTF
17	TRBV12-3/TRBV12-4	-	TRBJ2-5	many	TGTGCCAGCAGTTTGGGGCGAGGGAACTCGTACCAAGAGACCCAGTACTTC	CASSLGRGNSYQETQYF
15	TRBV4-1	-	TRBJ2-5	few	TGCGCCAGCAGAGAGAGCACGGGAAAAAAAGAGACCCAGTACTTC	CASRESTGKKETQYF
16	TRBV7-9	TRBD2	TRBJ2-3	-	TGTGCCAGCAGCTTAGCGCGCGGGGGTGCCACAGATACGCAGTATTTT	CASSLARGGATDTQYF
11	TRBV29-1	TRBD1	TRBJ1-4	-	TGCAGCGTGGGACCCGACAGGGGTCAGTTTTTT	CSVGPDRGQFF
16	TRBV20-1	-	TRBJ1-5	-	TGCAGTGCTATCCCAATTGAGGCAGGGAAGGGTCAGCCCCAGCATTTT	CSAIPIEAGKGQPQHF
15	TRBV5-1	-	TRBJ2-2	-	TGCGCCAGCAGCTTGGATGGGCAACACACCGGGGAGCTGTTTTTT	CASSLDGQHTGELFF
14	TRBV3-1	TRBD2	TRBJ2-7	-	TGTGCCAGCAGTACGGCGGGGGGGTCGTACGAGCAGTACTTC	CASSTAGGSYEQYF
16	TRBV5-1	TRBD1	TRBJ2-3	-	TGCGCCAGCAGCTTGGCCCCTCAGGGGGCTGGAGATACGCAGTATTTT	CASSLAPQGAGDTQYF
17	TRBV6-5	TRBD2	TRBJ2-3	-	TGTGCCAGCAGTTACCTGGCGGGGGATAGCGGGGGAGATACGCAGTATTTT	CASSYLAGDSGGDTQYF
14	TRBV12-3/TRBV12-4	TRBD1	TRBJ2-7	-	TGTGCCAGCAGTGTCGACAGGGGGCGAAAAGAGCAGTACTTC	CASSVDRGRKEQYF
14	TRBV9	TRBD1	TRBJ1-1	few	TGTGCCAGCAGCACGGGACAGGTGAACACTGAAGCTTTCTTT	CASSTGQVNTEAFF
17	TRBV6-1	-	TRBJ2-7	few	TGTGCCGGAAGCACCGAAGACCCCTGGGCACCAAACTACGAGCAGTACTTC	CAGSTEDPWAPNYEQYF
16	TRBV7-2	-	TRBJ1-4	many	TGTGCCAGCAGCTTAGACAGCCTCCTAACTAATGAAAAACTGTTTTTT	CASSLDSLLTNEKLFF
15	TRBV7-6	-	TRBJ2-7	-	TGTGCCACCGTCCCTGATTCAGGGAGCTACAATGAGCAGTACTTC	CATVPDSGSYNEQYF
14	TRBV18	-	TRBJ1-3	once	TGTGCCAGCTCACAACGGCTCTCTGGAAACACCATATATTTT	CASSQRLSGNTIYF
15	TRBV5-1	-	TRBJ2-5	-	TGCGCCAGCAGCTACAGTACGGGGGTTGGGGAGACCCAGTACTTC	CASSYSTGVGETQYF
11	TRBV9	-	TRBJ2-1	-	TGTGCCAGCAGCGATGAACTCGAGCAGTTCTTC	CASSDELEQFF
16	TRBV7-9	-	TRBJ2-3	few	TGTGCCATCCCTACTCGGTCGGCTAGAAGCACAGATACGCAGTATTTT	CAIPTRSARSTDTQYF
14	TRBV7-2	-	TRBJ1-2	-	TGTGCCAGCAGCTTAGGGGACGGGACATATGGCTACACCTTC	CASSLGDGTYGYTF
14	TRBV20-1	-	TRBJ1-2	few	TGCAGTGCTAGGACGGCTGCCGAAGGGTATGGCTACACCTTC	CSARTAAEGYGYTF
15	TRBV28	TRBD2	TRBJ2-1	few	TGTGCCAGCACAAAGCAGCGGGGGGGAGGAAGGGAGCAGTTCTTC	CASTKQRGGGREQFF
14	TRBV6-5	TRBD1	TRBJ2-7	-	TGTGCCAGCGGGGGACAGGGGGCTTACTACGAGCAGTACTTC	CASGGQGAYYEQYF
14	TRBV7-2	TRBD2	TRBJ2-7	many	TGTGCCAGCAGTCCCGGGACTAGGACATACGAGCAGTACTTC	CASSPGTRTYEQYF
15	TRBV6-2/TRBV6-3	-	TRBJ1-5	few	TGTGCCAGCAGTCACCTGGCTTTCGGCAATCAGCCCCAGCATTTT	CASSHLAFGNQPQHF
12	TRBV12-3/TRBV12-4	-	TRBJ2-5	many	TGTGCCAGCAGTTTCGGGTGGGAGACCCAGTACTTC	CASSFGWETQYF
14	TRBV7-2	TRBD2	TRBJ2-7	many	TGTGCCAGCAGCGGGCGACTAGCGCCCTCCGAGCAGTACTTC	CASSGRLAPSEQYF
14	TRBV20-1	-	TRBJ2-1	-	TGCAGTGCGGGACTGAGGGTTAGAGAGCATGAGCAGTTCTTC	CSAGLRVREHEQFF
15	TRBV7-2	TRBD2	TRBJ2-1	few	TGTGCCAGCAGCTTAGGTTCGCGGGGGAGCAATGAGCAGTTCTTC	CASSLGSRGSNEQFF
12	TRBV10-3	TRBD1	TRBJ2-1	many	TGTGCCGAGGGACAGCTATACAATGAGCAGTTCTTC	CAEGQLYNEQFF
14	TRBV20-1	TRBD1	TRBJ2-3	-	TGCAGTGCTGGGGGACAGGGATCCCTAGATACGCAGTATTTT	CSAGGQGSLDTQYF
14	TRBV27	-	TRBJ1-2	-	TGTGCCAGCAGCTCCTCCGGGACACCTTATGGCTACACCTTC	CASSSSGTPYGYTF
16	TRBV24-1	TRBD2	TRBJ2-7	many	TGTGCCACCAGTGATTTCGAGGGGAGGGTCTCCTACGAGCAGTACTTC	CATSDFEGRVSYEQYF
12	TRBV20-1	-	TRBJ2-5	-	TGCAGTGCTAGCGTGAGGGGGAGGGCCCAGTACTTC	CSASVRGRAQYF
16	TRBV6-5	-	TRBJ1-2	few	TGTGCCAGCAGTTACTCGGGCCGAGAGGGTTTCGAAGGCTACACCTTC	CASSYSGREGFEGYTF
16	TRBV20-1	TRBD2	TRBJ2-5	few	TGCAGTGCGAGACTCCCCCTAGCGGGAGTTGGAGAGACCCAGTACTTC	CSARLPLAGVGETQYF
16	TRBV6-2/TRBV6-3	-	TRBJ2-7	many	TGTGCCAGCAGTCCCGGTTCGAGGGGGGATTCCTACGAGCAGTACTTC	CASSPGSRGDSYEQYF
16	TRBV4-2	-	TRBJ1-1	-	TGTGCCAGCAGCCAAGGGACATTGAGGACCAACACTGAAGCTTTCTTT	CASSQGTLRTNTEAFF
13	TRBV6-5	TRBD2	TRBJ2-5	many	TGTGCCAGCAGTTTTGCGGGAGCAGAGACCCAGTACTTC	CASSFAGAETQYF
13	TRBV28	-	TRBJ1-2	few	TGTGCCAGCACCTTGCCCCAGGCCGCCGGCTACACCTTC	CASTLPQAAGYTF
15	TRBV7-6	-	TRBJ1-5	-	TGTGCCAGCAGCTTATGGGACGGAAGCAATCAGCCCCAGCATTTT	CASSLWDGSNQPQHF
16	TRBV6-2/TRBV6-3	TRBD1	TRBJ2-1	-	TGTGCCAGCAGTCTAAGAACGGGACAGGGTACCTACGAGCAGTTCTTC	CASSLRTGQGTYEQFF
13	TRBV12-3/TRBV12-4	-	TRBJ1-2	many	TGTGCCAGCAGTTTAGGGACCTCACGCGGCTACACCTTC	CASSLGTSRGYTF
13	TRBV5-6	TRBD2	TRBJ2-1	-	TGTGCCAGCAGCTTGTTGAGCGGGGAGGAGCGGTTCTTC	CASSLLSGEERFF
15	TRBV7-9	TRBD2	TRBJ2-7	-	TGTGCCAGCAGCTCCGGCGCTGGGCGGGGGAGTGAGCAGTACTTC	CASSSGAGRGSEQYF
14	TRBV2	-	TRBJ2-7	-	TGTGCCAGCATCCCCCCGGCGTGGGGGGACGAGCAGTACTTC	CASIPPAWGDEQYF
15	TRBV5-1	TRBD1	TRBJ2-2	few	TGCGCCAGCAGCTCCGGACAGGGGGCCTCCGGGGAGCTGTTTTTT	CASSSGQGASGELFF